Presented here are 13 T cell receptor beta chains from one specimen sequenced in a study of ipilimumab plus nivolumab after autologous stem cell transplantation. The protocol was immunoSEQ multiplex PCR, while the TCRdb copy is restricted to in-frame clones and leaves out a portion. In the table there are more than 13,000 clones, roughly 79% of which are singletons. The sequencing used PBMCs, collected in a trial of ipilimumab plus nivolumab as post-transplant consolidation. Receptors originate from a male donor with primary mediastinal lymphoma.

V and J are TRBV6-1 and TRBJ2-1; D is unresolved. The germline CDR1 and CDR2 sequences are MNHNS and SASEGT. The CDR3 is 15 amino acids. Trimming stripped 2 bases from V and 1 base from J, with 9 bases between. The CDR3 reads CASSEIGWSYNEQFF. In DNA, the CDR3 is TGTGCCAGCAGTGAAATTGGTTGGTCCTACAATGAGCAGTTCTTC.

V and J are TRBV30 and TRBJ1-2; D perhaps matches TRBD1 (5 bases). V was shortened by 8 bases and J by 6 bases, with 19 bases between the two germline ends. CDR1 and CDR2 (germline): GTSNPN, SVGIG (reference sequence). The CDR3 is 13 amino acids. CDR3 coding DNA: TGTGCCGGTATAGGGACCGTGGGTAATGGCTACACCTTC. Its translation: CAGIGTVGNGYTF.

The V and J genes are TRBV29-1 and TRBJ2-7, with unresolved D. V was shortened by 1 base and J by 5 bases, with 18 bases between the two germline ends. The germline V gene has CDR1 SQVTM and CDR2 ANQGSEA. The CDR3 loop spans 15 amino acids. The DNA of the CDR3 is TGCAGCGTTGAAGGTTCGGCGGATACCTATGACGAGCAGTACTTC. Amino acid sequence: CSVEGSADTYDEQYF.

V gene TRBV2 combines with J gene TRBJ2-2; TRBD1 agrees at 9 bases. Germline V CDR1 and CDR2: SNHLY, FYNNEI. V lost 6 bases, J lost 6 bases, and 11 bases stayed unmatched. This CDR3 comprises 16 residues. CDR3 loop: CASSEQGALGSGELFF. CDR3 coding DNA: TGTGCCAGCAGCGAACAGGGGGCGCTGGGATCCGGGGAGCTGTTTTTT.

The chain has TRBV6-4 and TRBJ1-1; TRBD1 is a possible D gene (5 bases). Germline-derived CDR1 and CDR2 are MRHNA and SNTAGT. The CDR3 contains 13 residues. Deletions cut 4 bases from V and 6 bases from J, with 12 bases between. CDR3 in DNA: TGTGCCAGCAGTGGAGGGGACGAGGCTGAAGCTTTCTTT. Its translation: CASSGGDEAEAFF.

The rearrangement joins TRBV7-3 to TRBJ2-5, with TRBD2 identical over 13 bases. Near its end, the DNA agrees better with TRBJ2-7, so the J call may be wrong. The length of the CDR3 is 14 residues. Germline V gene sequence: CDR1 SGHTA, CDR2 FQGTGA. The CDR3 nucleotides read TGTGCCAGCAGCTTCGGACTAGCGGGAGACGAGCAGTACTTC. Protein sequence: CASSFGLAGDEQYF.

With regard to this clone: At one end the junction does not follow the germline gene, possibly because of a read error. The chain is built from TRBV7-7 and TRBJ2-1, with D unclear. From germline, CDR1 is SSHAT and CDR2 FNYEAQ (reference sequence). This CDR3 comprises 13 residues. The DNA for the CDR3 is TGTGCTAGCAGCTTAAAATTAGTAGATGAGCAGTTCTTC. It encodes CASSLKLVDEQFF.

This CDR3 reads CASSPVRGYEQYF. The DNA of the CDR3 is TGTGCCAGTAGTCCGGTTCGGGGGTACGAGCAGTACTTC. The genes are TRBV19 and TRBJ2-7; D might be TRBD2 (6 bases). Germline V gene lookup returns CDR1 LNHDA and CDR2 SQIVND (reference sequence). The CDR3 consists of 13 residues. The V gene lost 5 bases and the J gene lost 4 bases, with 12 bases spanning the gap.

This clone is medium-sized. The CDR3 DNA follows: TGTGCAGGCGAGGGGGTCTCTGGAAACACCATATATTTT. This gives the protein CAGEGVSGNTIYF. The V and J genes are TRBV21-1 and TRBJ1-3; no DNA check was done on the table's D call, TRBD1. TRBV21-1 represents a pseudogene. The CDR3 is 13 residues long.

CDR3: CASSVSGGSSYNEQFF. The CDR3 DNA sequence: TGTGCCAGCAGCGTATCGGGCGGGAGCTCCTACAATGAGCAGTTCTTC. The chain joins TRBV9 to TRBJ2-1; TRBD2 matches at 7 bases. Unmatched junction bases numbered 4, after V lost 1 base and J lost 0 bases. Germline V lookup: CDR1 SGDLS, CDR2 YYNGEE. The CDR3 is 16 residues long.

This chain connects TRBV5-4 to TRBJ1-1, with D maybe TRBD1 (5 bases). The CDR3 has 16 amino acids. Germline V gene data show CDR1 as SGHNT and CDR2 as YYREEE (reference sequence). The V end was cut by 0 bases, the J end by 0 bases, with 12 bases between. CDR3 sequence (DNA): TGTGCCAGCAGCTTGGTTGACACGACAGTGAACACTGAAGCTTTCTTT. Residues: CASSLVDTTVNTEAFF.

On this clone itself: The junction and the germline gene differ at one end; a read error may be behind it. The chain carries TRBV5-1 and TRBJ2-3; 9 nucleotides align to TRBD2. This CDR3 has 14 residues. Germline CDR1 reads SGHRS; CDR2 reads YFSETQ. CDR3 bases: TGCGCCAGCAGCTTGGATAGCGGGGGCACCGTTGCGGATTTT. Protein product: CASSLDSGGTVADF.

The V gene is TRBV27, the J gene TRBJ2-1, with 13 bases that match TRBD2. Germline V gene data show CDR1 as MNHEY and CDR2 as SMNVEV (reference sequence). The CDR3 is 18 residues long. Trimming at V came to 5 bases and at J to 1 base, leaving 8 bases not matched to a gene. CDR3 sequence: CASSKTSGRTISYNEQFF. The CDR3 nucleotides are TGTGCCAGCAGTAAGACTAGCGGGAGGACGATTTCCTACAATGAGCAGTTCTTC.